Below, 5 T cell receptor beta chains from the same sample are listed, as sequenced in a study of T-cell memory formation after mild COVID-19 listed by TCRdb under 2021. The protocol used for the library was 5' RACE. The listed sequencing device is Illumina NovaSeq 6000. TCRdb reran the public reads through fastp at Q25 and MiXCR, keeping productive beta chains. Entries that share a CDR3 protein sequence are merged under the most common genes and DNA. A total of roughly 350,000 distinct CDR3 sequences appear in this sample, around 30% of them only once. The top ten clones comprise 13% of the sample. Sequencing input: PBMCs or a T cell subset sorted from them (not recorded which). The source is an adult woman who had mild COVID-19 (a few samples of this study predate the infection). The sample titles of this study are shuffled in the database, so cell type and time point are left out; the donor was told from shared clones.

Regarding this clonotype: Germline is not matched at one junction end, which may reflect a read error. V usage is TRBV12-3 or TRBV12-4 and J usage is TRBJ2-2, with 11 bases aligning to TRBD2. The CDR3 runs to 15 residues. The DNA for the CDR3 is TGTGCCAGCAGATTAGCGGGGGGGCTAACCGGGGAGCTGTTTTTT. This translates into CASRLAGGLTGELFF.

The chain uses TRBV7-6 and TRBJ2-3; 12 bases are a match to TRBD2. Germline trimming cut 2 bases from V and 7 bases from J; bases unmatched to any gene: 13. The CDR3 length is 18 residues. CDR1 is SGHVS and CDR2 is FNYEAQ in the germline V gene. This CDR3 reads CASSLISSPSGGVYTQYF. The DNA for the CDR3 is TGTGCCAGCAGCTTAATCTCTTCTCCTAGCGGGGGGGTATATACGCAGTATTTT.

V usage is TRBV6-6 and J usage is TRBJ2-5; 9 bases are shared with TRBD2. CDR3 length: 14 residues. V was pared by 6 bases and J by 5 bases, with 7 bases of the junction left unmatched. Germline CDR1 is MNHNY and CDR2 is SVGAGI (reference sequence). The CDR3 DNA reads TGTGCCAGCAGAAGTAGCGGGAGAATGGAGACCCAGTACTTC. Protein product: CASRSSGRMETQYF.

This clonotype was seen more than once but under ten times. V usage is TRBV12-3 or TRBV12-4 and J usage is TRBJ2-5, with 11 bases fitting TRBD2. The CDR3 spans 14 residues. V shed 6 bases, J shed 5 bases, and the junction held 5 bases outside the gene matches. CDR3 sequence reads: CASSPTSGAETQYF. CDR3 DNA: TGTGCCAGCAGCCCGACTAGCGGGGCTGAGACCCAGTACTTC.

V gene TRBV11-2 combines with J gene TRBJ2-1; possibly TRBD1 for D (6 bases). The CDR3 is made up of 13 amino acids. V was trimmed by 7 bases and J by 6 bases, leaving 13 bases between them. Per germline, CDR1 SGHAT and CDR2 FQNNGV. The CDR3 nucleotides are TGTGCCAGCACCTTCGGACAGCGCAATGAGCAGTTCTTC. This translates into CASTFGQRNEQFF.